One sample yielded the 4 T cell receptor beta chains listed below, sequenced in a study of STAT5B mutations in CD4+ large granular lymphocyte leukemia. Clones were sequenced by immunoSEQ multiplex PCR, and TCRdb holds only the in-frame ones, with some missing. The sample comprises some 29,000 clones, roughly 84% of which are singletons, and 5.5% to 8% rests with the top ten. The sample was CD4+ T cells from blood buffy coats. These TCRs come from a human donor in good health.

V usage is TRBV28 and J usage is TRBJ1-2; no firm D call. Germline CDR1 reads MDHEN; CDR2 reads SYDVKM. Trimming cost V 3 bases and J 4 bases, with 6 bases left between them. This CDR3 is built from 12 residues. CDR3 residues: CASSLGAYGYTF. CDR3 in DNA: TGTGCCAGCAGTTTGGGAGCCTATGGCTACACCTTC.

This rearrangement joins TRBV11-2 to TRBJ2-1; D not resolved. Germline CDR1 and CDR2: SGHAT and FQNNGV. Between the trimmed V and J ends, which lost 0 bases and 6 bases, there was a span of 15 bases. The CDR3 loop spans 16 amino acids. The CDR3 nucleotides are TGTGCCAGCAGCTTAGAATTTGGCAGCTCCGGCAATGAGCAGTTCTTC. Translation gives CASSLEFGSSGNEQFF.

The rearrangement uses TRBV19 and TRBJ2-6; possibly TRBD1 for D (5 bases). Germline values: CDR1 LNHDA, CDR2 SQIVND (reference sequence). V lost 7 bases and J lost 2, with 15 bases in between. There are 16 residues in the CDR3. The CDR3 DNA reads as TGTGCCAGTAATATCCATCCAGGGACTGGGGCCAACGTCCTGACTTTC. Translation gives CASNIHPGTGANVLTF.

The DNA of the CDR3 is TGCAGCGTTGTACCTACCAACACAGATACGCAGTATTTT. It codes for CSVVPTNTDTQYF. The chain recombines TRBV29-1 with TRBJ2-3; no clear D gene. Germline loops: CDR1 SQVTM, CDR2 ANQGSEA. The length of the CDR3 is 13 residues. The V end was cut by 4 bases, the J end by 2 bases, with 10 bases between.